This T cell receptor (beta chain) was identified during a study of cytomegalovirus exposure and HLA in healthy donors. Findings and caveats of the study: The classifier was said to identify cytomegalovirus status with high specificity and sensitivity. Later work showed greater clonal expansion in HLA-associated TCR beta chains than in equally common others.

The CDR3 sequence is 16 residues long. Germline values: CDR1 MGHRA, CDR2 YSYEKL. V trimming: 4 bases; J trimming: 3 bases; junction bases outside the gene matches: 11. Worth noting for this clone: The antigen is unknown.

Vbeta (60) and Jbeta (13) primers were used in the PCR. Using immunoSEQ multiplex PCR, the repertoire was profiled, and TCRdb retains in-frame clones only, with some absent. The sample consists of 100,000 to 150,000 clones, nearly 80% of them appearing once. This TCR derives from a woman aged 40 to 50 in good health and CMV-seronegative. Specimen: PBMCs. The chain links TRBV4-1 to TRBJ1-2; the match to TRBD1 covers 7 bases. CDR3 in amino acids: CASSPPNRGLDYGYTF. CDR3 DNA: TGCGCCAGCAGCCCACCAAACAGGGGACTGGACTATGGCTACACCTTC.